One and the same sample provided the 32 T cell receptor beta chains below, sequenced in a study of regulatory T cells in long-lasting Graves disease. This sample's time point: persistent/refractory GD, antithyroid drugs over 5 years with positive TRAb. From PBMCs, RNA was extracted and then used to make the TCR library. Sequencing libraries for TCR beta were prepared with iRepertoire HTBI primers and Arm-PCR of CDR3 regions. Using its own MiXCR run on the multiplex PCR reads, TCRdb lists one record per CDR3 protein. The sample lists roughly 450,000 distinct CDR3 sequences; roughly 20% were seen once. Material: peripheral blood mononuclear cells (PBMCs), obtained when the disease was refractory, from a patient treated with antithyroid drugs. The receptors here all came from a female donor with Graves disease.

The chain couples TRBV30 to TRBJ1-3; D is possibly TRBD1 (5 bases). The CDR3 runs 14 residues. From germline, CDR1 is GTSNPN and CDR2 SVGIG (reference sequence). Trimming pared 1 base from V and 1 base from J, leaving 8 bases between. CDR3 sequence: CAWSGGDSGNTIYF. The DNA of the CDR3 is TGTGCCTGGAGTGGAGGGGATTCTGGAAACACCATATATTTT.

This clonotype was observed many times. The rearrangement uses TRBV28 and TRBJ2-5, with TRBD1 matching over 12 bases. Looked up from germline, CDR1 is MDHEN and CDR2 is SYDVKM. V trimming: 4 bases; J trimming: 5 bases; junction bases outside the gene matches: 17. This CDR3 has 19 amino acids. The CDR3 coding sequence is TGTGCCAGCAGTTCCTCGCCCTATGGTCGGGACAGGGGGCTTGAGACCCAGTACTTC. It encodes CASSSSPYGRDRGLETQYF.

The V and J genes are TRBV4-1 and TRBJ1-5, with no clear D. The CDR3 has 16 residues. Germline V CDR1 and CDR2: MGHRA, YSYEKL. V was clipped by 2 bases and J by 5 bases, with 16 bases between them. The CDR3 DNA is TGCGCCAGCAGCCAATATCATAGGGCAGATCATCAGCCCCAGCATTTT. Its protein is CASSQYHRADHQPQHF.

CDR3 sequence: CAWRDTGIITGPLHF. The CDR3, as DNA: TGTGCCTGGAGGGATACAGGGATCATTACCGGGCCCCTCCACTTT. The V call is TRBV30, the J call TRBJ1-6, with TRBD1 as a possible D gene (6 bases). CDR1 is GTSNPN and CDR2 is SVGIG in the germline V gene (reference sequence). V lost 3 bases, J lost 13 bases, and 22 bases lay in between. The CDR3 has 15 residues.

This clonotype was counted many times. This chain joins TRBV2 and TRBJ1-1, with D tentatively TRBD1 (5 bases). Germline loops: CDR1 SNHLY, CDR2 FYNNEI. This CDR3 is 14 amino acids long. The V end lost 1 base, the J end lost 1 base, and 7 bases lay between the germline ends. CDR3 in amino acids: CASSEGDWNTEAFF. CDR3 DNA sequence: TGTGCCAGCAGTGAAGGGGACTGGAACACTGAAGCTTTCTTT.

The rearrangement joins TRBV28 to TRBJ2-1; D is unresolved. V gave up 8 bases and J gave up 0 bases, with 11 bases separating them. The CDR3 spans 14 residues. Germline loops: CDR1 MDHEN, CDR2 SYDVKM. The CDR3 protein is CASGPTSSYNEQFF. CDR3 in DNA: TGTGCCAGCGGTCCCACCAGCTCCTACAATGAGCAGTTCTTC.

This clonotype was found a few times. This chain uses TRBV30 with TRBJ2-7, with D perhaps TRBD1 (5 bases). Per germline, CDR1 GTSNPN and CDR2 SVGIG (reference sequence). This CDR3 comprises 14 residues. Trimming cost V 2 bases and J 4 bases, with 15 bases left between them. CDR3 in DNA: TGTGCCTGGAGTTTCGCAGGGCGTAGGTACGAGCAGTACTTC. It yields the protein CAWSFAGRRYEQYF.

The chain links TRBV19 to TRBJ1-5, with 8 positions matching TRBD1. The CDR3 runs 14 residues. CDR1 LNHDA and CDR2 SQIVND come from the germline V gene (reference sequence). With V trimmed by 7 bases and J by 4 bases, 6 bases remained unmatched. CDR3: CASNGQGANQPQHF. The CDR3 DNA is TGTGCCAGTAATGGGCAGGGGGCTAATCAGCCCCAGCATTTT.

This chain connects TRBV6-1 to TRBJ1-4; no clear D gene. Germline V gene lookup returns CDR1 MNHNS and CDR2 SASEGT. The V gene lost 5 bases and the J gene lost 5 bases, with 9 bases spanning the gap. The CDR3 spans 13 residues. The CDR3 DNA sequence: TGTGCCAGCAGTCCCCAGATGAATGAAAAACTGTTTTTT. Its protein product is CASSPQMNEKLFF.

The V call is TRBV6-2 or TRBV6-3, the J call TRBJ2-4; 8 positions agree with TRBD1. J lost 2 bases, V lost 6 bases, and 12 bases had no gene match. This CDR3 comprises 17 residues. The germline V gene encodes CDR1 MNHEY and CDR2 SVGEGT. This CDR3 is CASRGTGTKDTKNIQYF. CDR3 nucleotide sequence: TGTGCCAGCAGGGGGACAGGTACCAAAGATACCAAAAACATTCAGTACTTC.

This clonotype occurred a few times. The J gene is TRBJ2-1, the V gene TRBV27; 12 bases line up with TRBD2. V trimming: 4 bases; J trimming: 8 bases; junction bases outside the gene matches: 6. This CDR3 region has 15 residues. Germline lookup yields CDR1 MNHEY and CDR2 SMNVEV (reference sequence). Here the CDR3 DNA reads TGTGCCAGCAGTTCGCTAGCGGGAGGGGGCGATGAGCAGTTCTTC. This encodes CASSSLAGGGDEQFF.

The table lists this clonotype with a few counts. The chain couples TRBV10-3 to TRBJ2-5, with D hard to call. The germline V gene encodes CDR1 ENHRY and CDR2 SYGVKD. CDR3 length: 12 amino acids. Trimming shortened V by 8 bases and J by 9 bases, and 16 bases separated the two germline ends. This chain's CDR3 is CAIGNISGAQYF. Here the CDR3 DNA reads TGTGCCATCGGAAACATTAGTGGGGCCCAGTACTTC.

The V and J genes are TRBV5-6 and TRBJ1-5, with D unresolved. The V gene lost 4 bases and the J gene lost 9 bases, with 5 bases spanning the gap. CDR3 length: 10 residues. Germline CDR1 is SGHDT and CDR2 is YYEEEE. The CDR3 is CASSPSPQHF. The CDR3 DNA reads TGTGCCAGCAGCCCTTCGCCCCAGCATTTT.

This clonotype has a count of ten or more. This chain links TRBV29-1 with TRBJ2-5, with TRBD2 matching over 8 bases. V was clipped by 5 bases and J by 9 bases; unmatched bases: 5. CDR3 length: 11 residues. The germline V gene has CDR1 SQVTM and CDR2 ANQGSEA. CDR3 region: CSVNSGSSQYF. CDR3 nucleotides: TGCAGCGTTAACAGCGGGAGTTCCCAGTACTTC.

A few counts support this clonotype. The genes are TRBV29-1 and TRBJ1-2; the D gene is possibly TRBD1 (6 bases). Trimming took off 4 bases at V and 5 bases at J, with 14 bases between the two ends. The CDR3 totals 13 residues. The germline V gene encodes CDR1 SQVTM and CDR2 ANQGSEA. The CDR3 sequence: CSVVGGKSYGYTF. The CDR3 DNA reads TGCAGCGTTGTAGGGGGGAAAAGTTATGGCTACACCTTC.

This clonotype showed up many times. The rearrangement joins TRBV28 to TRBJ1-2; D unclear. This CDR3 is built from 14 residues. Per germline, CDR1 MDHEN and CDR2 SYDVKM. V gave up 3 bases and J gave up 2 bases, with 10 bases separating them. Here the CDR3 reads CASSFLSTNYGYTF. The CDR3 bases are TGTGCCAGCAGTTTCCTCTCCACAAACTATGGCTACACCTTC.

This clonotype showed up just a few times. The genes are TRBV20-1 and TRBJ2-7; 8 bases match TRBD1. This CDR3 is built from 18 residues. With V trimmed by 0 bases and J by 0 bases, 13 bases remained unmatched. Germline-derived CDR1 and CDR2 are DFQATT and SNEGSKA (reference sequence). The CDR3 here is CSARDYSLGQGSSYEQYF. CDR3 DNA: TGCAGTGCTAGAGATTATTCCCTCGGACAGGGCAGCTCCTACGAGCAGTACTTC.

CDR3 DNA: TGCAGCGTTGAGGGGCAGGGCTTCTACGAGCAGTACTTC. Its protein product is CSVEGQGFYEQYF. V gene TRBV29-1 combines with J gene TRBJ2-7; tentative D call: TRBD1 (5 bases). CDR3 length: 13 amino acids. Trimming cost V 3 bases and J 3 bases, with 12 bases left between them. CDR1 and CDR2 from the germline V gene are SQVTM and ANQGSEA.

This clonotype has a count of ten or more. This chain connects TRBV6-1 to TRBJ1-5, with 7 nucleotides matching TRBD1. The CDR3 is made up of 16 amino acids. V shed 8 bases and J 9 bases; nucleotides not matched to a gene: 19. The V gene's germline CDR1 is MNHNS and CDR2 SASEGT. CDR3 nucleotide sequence: TGTGCCAGCGGGGAGCGTCGGGACAGATCATTTGGGCCCCAGCATTTT. Translation: CASGERRDRSFGPQHF.

This clonotype has ten or more counts. CDR3 DNA: TGTGCCAGCAGGGGGGACAGGGGTCCCTATGGCTACACCTTC. Translated, it gives CASRGDRGPYGYTF. The chain is built from TRBV6-1 and TRBJ1-2; TRBD1 aligns across 10 bases. The CDR3 loop spans 14 amino acids. Germline loops: CDR1 MNHNS, CDR2 SASEGT. J was trimmed by 4 bases and V by 6 bases; bases with no gene match: 5.

There are many counts of this clonotype. The chain employs TRBV29-1 and TRBJ2-7; no definite D call. The germline CDR1 and CDR2 sequences are SQVTM and ANQGSEA. There are 13 residues in the CDR3. The V and J ends lost 5 bases and 7 bases respectively, with 18 bases between them. CDR3 bases: TGCAGCGTTCTACCCTGGATGGGTTGGGAGCAGTACTTC. As protein: CSVLPWMGWEQYF.

In this sample, this clonotype turned up a few times. This chain joins TRBV10-3 and TRBJ2-3, with TRBD2 matching over 10 bases. CDR1 ENHRY and CDR2 SYGVKD come from the germline V gene. The CDR3 extends over 15 amino acids. The CDR3 region has the DNA TGTGCTAGCGGGAGGCCCAATATGATCCTAGATACGCAGTATTTT. It specifies CASGRPNMILDTQYF.

The genes are TRBV28 and TRBJ2-4; 12 bases agree with TRBD1. The germline V gene encodes CDR1 MDHEN and CDR2 SYDVKM. The CDR3 is made up of 17 amino acids. The junction had 15 bases not matched to a gene; V was cut back by 6 bases and J by 9 bases. The CDR3 reads CASSPLGRDRGHGIQYF. CDR3 coding DNA: TGTGCCAGCAGCCCCCTAGGTCGGGACAGGGGGCATGGCATTCAGTACTTC.

This clonotype was counted only a few times. One end of the junction fails to match germline, which may point to a read error. The chain has TRBV7-7 and TRBJ2-7; D may correspond to TRBD1 or TRBD2 (5 bases each). Germline loops: CDR1 SSHAT, CDR2 FNYEAQ (reference sequence). The CDR3 sequence is 13 residues long. The CDR3 DNA sequence: TGTGCTAGCAGCTTAGACTCAGGGACCGAGCAGTACTTC. Translating it yields CASSLDSGTEQYF.

There are many counts of this clonotype. The V and J genes are TRBV12-3 or TRBV12-4 and TRBJ1-1; TRBD1 matches at 7 bases. Trimming cost V 5 bases and J 8 bases; bases outside gene matches: 14. The CDR3 contains 15 residues. The chain's CDR3 is CASSARTGKLTEAFF. The CDR3 DNA reads TGTGCCAGCAGTGCCCGGACAGGAAAGTTGACCGAAGCTTTCTTT.

This clonotype appeared many times. The rearrangement joins TRBV6-2 or TRBV6-3 to TRBJ2-7; D perhaps matches TRBD1 (5 bases). V was shortened by 6 bases and J by 0 bases, with 9 bases between the two germline ends. The CDR3 covers 13 residues. Germline V gives CDR1 MNHEY, CDR2 SVGEGT. CDR3 sequence: CASSYRSSYEQYF. CDR3 in DNA: TGTGCCAGCAGCTACAGGAGCTCCTACGAGCAGTACTTC.

This clonotype appeared many times. The V gene is TRBV28, the J gene TRBJ1-5, with unresolved D. The V end was cut by 1 base, the J end by 0 bases, with 7 bases between. This CDR3 comprises 15 residues. Per the germline V gene, CDR1 is MDHEN and CDR2 is SYDVKM. For the CDR3, the DNA is TGTGCCAGCAGTTTATACAGTAATAGCAATCAGCCCCAGCATTTT. Translated: CASSLYSNSNQPQHF.

Ten or more counts support this clonotype. This chain joins TRBV30 and TRBJ2-7, with 10 nucleotides matching TRBD1. The CDR3 is 15 amino acids. CDR1 and CDR2 from the germline V gene are GTSNPN and SVGIG (reference sequence). The junction had 11 bases not matched to a gene; V was cut back by 4 bases and J by 5 bases. Here the CDR3 DNA reads TGTGCCTGGACCCCATGGACAGGGGGTCGCGACGAGCAGTACTTC. It yields the protein CAWTPWTGGRDEQYF.

The gene calls are TRBV28 and TRBJ2-3; 10 bases match TRBD2. V gave up 4 bases and J gave up 6 bases; unmatched junction bases: 4. This CDR3 is 14 amino acids long. In germline, CDR1 is MDHEN, CDR2 SYDVKM. CDR3 DNA: TGTGCCAGCAGTTCCAGCGGGAGGGGGGATACGCAGTATTTT. This sequence encodes CASSSSGRGDTQYF. Full variable domain (rest looked up from reference TRBV28 and TRBJ2-3): DVKVTQSSRYLVKRTGEKVFLECVQDMDHENMFWYRQDPGLGLRLIYFSYDVKMKEKGDIPEGYSVSREKKERFSLILESASTNQTSMYLCASSSSGRGDTQYFGPGTRLTVL.

This clonotype has a count of ten or more. V gene TRBV20-1 combines with J gene TRBJ1-1; 9 nucleotides match TRBD1. Per the germline V gene, CDR1 is DFQATT and CDR2 is SNEGSKA (reference sequence). V dropped 6 bases and J dropped 5; count of bases not matched to a gene: 7. The length of the CDR3 is 13 residues. CDR3 loop: CSARQGGSTEAFF. The CDR3 bases are TGCAGTGCAAGACAGGGGGGTTCGACTGAAGCTTTCTTT.

The table lists this clonotype with many counts. The chain recombines TRBV27 with TRBJ1-2; TRBD1 aligns across 7 bases. In germline, CDR1 is MNHEY, CDR2 SMNVEV (reference sequence). With 5 bases clipped from V and 4 bases from J, the junction kept 10 bases outside the gene matches. This CDR3 has 15 amino acids. CDR3 in amino acids: CASSHRTGLTYGYTF. In nucleotides, the CDR3 is TGTGCCAGCAGTCACAGGACAGGACTTACCTATGGCTACACCTTC.

The chain recombines TRBV27 with TRBJ1-6; 8 bases are a match to TRBD1. The ends lost 6 bases at V and 9 bases at J; junction bases unmatched: 13. The CDR3 covers 16 residues. Per germline, CDR1 MNHEY and CDR2 SMNVEV (reference sequence). This CDR3 is CASRDKPGGLVSPLHF. The CDR3 coding sequence is TGTGCCAGCAGGGACAAACCAGGGGGCTTAGTTTCACCCCTCCACTTT.